This record looks at one TCR beta chain sequence and its context. Its antigen is not known. The sample is drawn from a study of cytomegalovirus exposure and HLA in healthy donors. Findings and limits, study-wide: The study flagged about 150 TCR beta chains as cytomegalovirus-associated. Reportedly, HLA-A and HLA-B alleles of most subjects were accurately predicted from TCR beta.

The PCR ran on 60 Vbeta and 13 Jbeta primers. The repertoire was sequenced with immunoSEQ multiplex PCR; TCRdb's copy has only in-frame clones and lacks some. The sample lists roughly 120,000 clones, roughly 69% occurring once. The CDR3 spans 16 residues. The V segment lost 4 bases and the J segment 1 base; nucleotides outside the gene matches: 9. The germline V gene has CDR1 KGHSH and CDR2 LQKENI. The chain joins TRBV18 to TRBJ1-2; 7 bases fit TRBD1. Source material: PBMCs. The TCR comes from an older woman in good health and CMV-seropositive. This chain's CDR3 is CASSQVRDSDNYGYTF. The CDR3 DNA reads TGTGCCAGCTCACAGGTACGGGACAGCGATAACTATGGCTACACCTTC.